Shown below are 18 T cell receptor beta chains from a single sample sequenced in a study of technical replicates of blood from a few donors. The assay was immunoSEQ multiplex PCR, and TCRdb's table has in-frame clones only and misses some. The data contain tens of thousands of clones, more than 85% of them singletons. Material for sequencing was T cells isolated from PBMCs. Source of these receptors: a human donor in good health.

The chain links TRBV5-4 to TRBJ1-2; 12 bases match TRBD1. Trimming at V came to 3 bases and at J to 8 bases, leaving 8 bases not matched to a gene. The CDR3 has 15 residues. Germline CDR1 is SGHNT and CDR2 is YYREEE (reference sequence). The CDR3 DNA reads as TGTGCCAGCAGCTCTATGGGACAGGGGGCTGGCGGCTACACCTTC. As protein: CASSSMGQGAGGYTF.

The chain links TRBV27 to TRBJ2-3; D is uncertain. This CDR3 is built from 14 residues. V was trimmed by 6 bases and J by 5 bases, leaving 15 bases between them. Germline V gives CDR1 MNHEY, CDR2 SMNVEV (reference sequence). Written as DNA, the CDR3 is TGTGCCAGCAGGTTCCCCCAGCGCGGAGATACGCAGTATTTT. The encoded protein is CASRFPQRGDTQYF.

J is TRBJ2-5 and V is TRBV30; TRBD2 might be the D (5 bases). This CDR3 has 12 amino acids. Germline-derived CDR1 and CDR2 are GTSNPN and SVGIG (reference sequence). V lost 1 base and J lost 4, with 7 bases in between. The CDR3 nucleotides read TGTGCCTGGAGTGGGAGCGGAGAGACCCAGTACTTC. It specifies CAWSGSGETQYF. Full variable domain (outside the CDR3, taken from reference TRBV30 and TRBJ2-5): SQTIHQWPATLVQPVGSPLSLECTVEGTSNPNLYWYRQAAGRGLQLLFYSVGIGQISSEVPQNLSASRPQDRQFILSSKKLLLSDSGFYLCAWSGSGETQYFGPGTRLLVL.

The rearrangement joins TRBV13 to TRBJ2-7; TRBD2 aligns across 11 bases. The germline V gene encodes CDR1 PRHDT and CDR2 FYEKMQ (reference sequence). This CDR3 is built from 14 residues. After removal of 5 bases from V and 5 bases from J, the junction contained 5 bases not matched to a gene. This CDR3 reads CASSLTSGMNEQYF. The CDR3 nucleotides are TGTGCCAGCAGCCTGACTAGCGGGATGAACGAGCAGTACTTC.

V is TRBV19 and J is TRBJ2-1; TRBD2 matches at 8 bases. Germline V gene lookup returns CDR1 LNHDA and CDR2 SQIVND (reference sequence). Unmatched junction bases numbered 11, after V lost 6 bases and J lost 7 bases. This CDR3 comprises 15 residues. The CDR3 sequence: CASRLTSGGANEQFF. The CDR3 DNA is TGTGCCAGTAGACTTACTAGCGGAGGGGCTAATGAGCAGTTCTTC.

J is TRBJ1-1 and V is TRBV19; TRBD1 matches 7 bases. Germline lookup yields CDR1 LNHDA and CDR2 SQIVND (reference sequence). This CDR3 has 15 amino acids. With 2 bases clipped from V and 2 bases from J, the junction kept 5 bases outside the gene matches. CDR3 sequence reads: CASSIRGQANTEAFF. CDR3 DNA sequence: TGTGCCAGTAGTATAAGGGGGCAGGCAAACACTGAAGCTTTCTTT. Using reference TRBV19 and TRBJ1-1 for the parts outside the CDR3, the full variable domain is DGGITQSPKYLFRKEGQNVTLSCEQNLNHDAMYWYRQDPGQGLRLIYYSQIVNDFQKGDIAEGYSVSREKKESFPLTVTSAQKNPTAFYLCASSIRGQANTEAFFGQGTRLTVV.

The chain employs TRBV5-5 and TRBJ2-7; D not resolved. V lost 1 base to trimming and J lost 6 bases, with 11 bases between them. The CDR3 runs to 13 residues. Germline values: CDR1 SGHKS, CDR2 YYEKEE (reference sequence). The chain's CDR3 is CASSLHSPSEQYF. DNA for the CDR3: TGTGCCAGCAGCTTGCATTCTCCCAGCGAGCAGTACTTC.

The chain links TRBV5-1 to TRBJ2-3; a possible D gene is TRBD1 (5 bases). The CDR3 spans 11 residues. Per the germline V gene, CDR1 is SGHRS and CDR2 is YFSETQ. With 8 bases removed from V and 9 bases from J, the gap between germline ends came to 13 bases. CDR3 residues: CARIRVDTQYF. The CDR3 DNA reads TGCGCCAGAATCAGGGTGGACACGCAGTATTTT.

The rearrangement links TRBV6-6 to TRBJ1-1, with 7 bases aligning to TRBD1. This CDR3 comprises 14 residues. The V and J ends lost 6 bases and 4 bases, in that order; junction bases with no gene match: 8. Germline CDR1 reads MNHNY; CDR2 reads SVGAGI (reference sequence). CDR3 residues: CASRIITGATEAFF. CDR3 in DNA: TGTGCCAGCAGAATAATCACAGGGGCCACTGAAGCTTTCTTT.

This clone occurred once. The V call is TRBV27, the J call TRBJ1-5; tentatively, D is TRBD1 (6 bases). The germline V and J ends were trimmed by 2 bases and 1 base, with 9 bases remaining between them. This CDR3 region has 15 residues. CDR1 and CDR2 from the germline V gene are MNHEY and SMNVEV (reference sequence). CDR3 amino acids: CASSLIQGSNQPQHF. The DNA for the CDR3 is TGTGCCAGCAGTTTAATACAGGGAAGCAATCAGCCCCAGCATTTT.

This chain uses TRBV6-5 with TRBJ2-3; 14 nucleotides line up with TRBD2. CDR1 is MNHEY and CDR2 is SVGAGI in the germline V gene. The CDR3 sequence is 14 residues long. V lost 7 bases and J lost 5; bases outside the gene matches: 2. CDR3 sequence reads: CASTGTSGRDTQYF. Here the CDR3 DNA reads TGTGCCAGCACCGGGACTAGCGGGAGAGATACGCAGTATTTT.

This chain's CDR3 is CASKGLAGIGELFF. Written as DNA, the CDR3 is TGTGCCAGTAAAGGGCTAGCGGGAATCGGGGAGCTGTTTTTT. The J gene is TRBJ2-2, the V gene TRBV19, with 9 bases matching TRBD2. Germline CDR1 is LNHDA and CDR2 is SQIVND (reference sequence). CDR3 length: 14 amino acids. J gave up 7 bases and V 7 bases, and 7 bases lay outside the gene matches.

The chain combines TRBV6-5 with TRBJ1-1; a weak D match, TRBD1 (6 bases). The CDR3 spans 9 residues. V was pared by 10 bases and J by 10 bases, with 10 bases between. From germline, CDR1 is MNHEY and CDR2 SVGAGI. The CDR3 DNA reads TGTGCCACCCAAGGGGGAGCTTTCTTT. Its protein product is CATQGGAFF.

The V call is TRBV7-8, the J call TRBJ1-2, with 8 bases aligning to TRBD1. Germline V gives CDR1 SGHVS, CDR2 FQNEAQ. The CDR3 covers 16 residues. The V segment lost 1 base and the J segment 6 bases; nucleotides outside the gene matches: 10. The CDR3 sequence: CASSLGRGQGMDGYTF. The CDR3 bases are TGTGCCAGCAGCTTAGGCAGAGGACAGGGTATGGATGGCTACACCTTC. Using reference TRBV7-8 and TRBJ1-2 for the parts outside the CDR3, the full variable domain is GAGVSQSPRYKVAKRGQDVALRCDPISGHVSLFWYQQALGQGPEFLTYFQNEAQLDKSGLPSDRFFAERPEGSVSTLKIQRTQQEDSAVYLCASSLGRGQGMDGYTFGSGTRLTVV.

The CDR3 region is CASGSGREEETQYF. CDR3 coding DNA: TGTGCCAGCGGAAGCGGGAGGGAGGAAGAGACCCAGTACTTC. The rearrangement uses TRBV7-2 and TRBJ2-5, with 10 nucleotides matching TRBD2. The CDR3 has 14 amino acids. Germline V gene sequence: CDR1 SGHTA, CDR2 FQGNSA. The junction had 6 bases not matched to a gene; V was cut back by 8 bases and J by 3 bases.

The rearrangement joins TRBV6-5 to TRBJ2-7; TRBD2 is a possible D gene (6 bases). CDR3 length: 13 amino acids. In germline, CDR1 is MNHEY, CDR2 SVGAGI. V was cut by 7 bases and J by 3 bases, with 13 bases left in between. This CDR3 reads CASIGGTGYEQYF. The DNA of the CDR3 is TGTGCCAGCATAGGAGGGACGGGCTACGAGCAGTACTTC.

The CDR3, as DNA: TGTGCCAGCAGCAGTACAGGGGTGGGGCCCCAGCATTTT. Its translation is CASSSTGVGPQHF. The V and J genes are TRBV9 and TRBJ1-5; 7 bases align to TRBD1. V dropped 4 bases and J dropped 9; count of bases not matched to a gene: 7. Germline loops: CDR1 SGDLS, CDR2 YYNGEE. CDR3 length equals 13 residues.

This chain links TRBV27 with TRBJ1-5; the match to TRBD1 covers 8 bases. CDR1 is MNHEY and CDR2 is SMNVEV in the germline V gene (reference sequence). CDR3 size: 15 residues. V lost 5 bases, J lost 3 bases, and 6 bases stayed unmatched. Here the CDR3 reads CASSLGQGINQPQHF. The CDR3, as DNA: TGTGCCAGCAGTCTAGGACAGGGAATCAATCAGCCCCAGCATTTT.